A single sample is the source of the 31 T cell receptor beta chains below, sequenced in a study of blood T cell repertoires in COVID-19. Clones were read by immunoSEQ multiplex PCR, and TCRdb kept only the in-frame ones, dropping some. The table records 150,000 or so clones, approximately 92% of them present only once. Sequenced input: peripheral blood. The receptors shown here come from a man aged 18 to 35 with COVID-19, enrolled during active disease.

The chain links TRBV2 to TRBJ2-1; the match to TRBD1 covers 7 bases. Germline assignment: CDR1 SNHLY and CDR2 FYNNEI. V lost 8 bases to trimming and J lost 5 bases; unmatched junction nucleotides: 6. CDR3 length: 13 residues. The CDR3 coding sequence is TGTGCCAGCCTTATTGGGACAGACAATGAGCAGTTCTTC. Translated, it gives CASLIGTDNEQFF.

The rearrangement uses TRBV21-1 and TRBJ2-1; TRBD2, the D gene given by the table, was not confirmed from the DNA. TRBV21-1 is tagged as a pseudogene. This CDR3 has 16 amino acids. The CDR3 protein is CASSPGLAGVQNEQFF. The CDR3 bases are TGTGCCAGCAGCCCGGGACTAGCGGGAGTTCAAAATGAGCAGTTCTTC.

This clone is a singleton in its sample. The chain is built from TRBV9 and TRBJ2-1; 7 bases are a match to TRBD2. This CDR3 has 15 residues. Germline trimming cut 0 bases from V and 10 bases from J; bases unmatched to any gene: 10. In germline, CDR1 is SGDLS, CDR2 YYNGEE. CDR3: CASSVGSGTLGEQFF. Written as DNA, the CDR3 is TGTGCCAGCAGCGTAGGAAGCGGGACGCTAGGGGAGCAGTTCTTC. The whole variable domain, remainder taken from reference TRBV9 and TRBJ2-1, is DSGVTQTPKHLITATGQRVTLRCSPRSGDLSVYWYQQSLDQGLQFLIQYYNGEERAKGNILERFSAQQFPDLHSELNLSSLELGDSALYFCASSVGSGTLGEQFFGPGTRLTVL.

The V and J genes are TRBV7-2 and TRBJ2-7; 7 bases agree with TRBD2. The CDR3 consists of 15 residues. V lost 5 bases, J lost 7 bases, and 14 bases stayed unmatched. Germline-derived CDR1 and CDR2 are SGHTA and FQGNSA. CDR3: CASSPRGGALKEQYF. CDR3 coding DNA: TGTGCCAGCAGCCCCCGGGGAGGGGCCCTTAAGGAGCAGTACTTC.

The chain couples TRBV7-9 to TRBJ1-1, with 8 bases that match TRBD1. CDR1 SEHNR and CDR2 FQNEAQ come from the germline V gene (reference sequence). CDR3 length equals 18 residues. J gave up 0 bases and V 6 bases, and 15 bases lay outside the gene matches. CDR3 DNA sequence: TGTGCCAGCAGTCCTACCTCTTCCGACAGGGGCTTGAACACTGAAGCTTTCTTT. It specifies CASSPTSSDRGLNTEAFF. Supplemented by reference TRBV7-9 and TRBJ1-1, the full variable domain reads DTGVSQNPRHKITKRGQNVTFRCDPISEHNRLYWYRQTLGQGPEFLTYFQNEAQLEKSRLLSDRFSAERPKGSFSTLEIQRTEQGDSAMYLCASSPTSSDRGLNTEAFFGQGTRLTVV.

The chain links TRBV4-3 to TRBJ2-7, with 7 bases identical to TRBD1. The CDR3 runs to 13 residues. Germline lookup yields CDR1 LGHNA and CDR2 YSLEER. J gave up 2 bases and V 7 bases, and 5 bases lay outside the gene matches. The CDR3 reads CASTGTETYEQYF. CDR3 in DNA: TGCGCCAGCACCGGGACAGAGACCTACGAGCAGTACTTC.

As concerns this clone: Compared with germline, one end of the junction differs, possibly owing to a read error. The chain combines TRBV3-1 (or the pseudogene TRBV3-2) with TRBJ2-3, with TRBD1 matching over 9 bases. The CDR3 is made up of 13 amino acids. CDR1 is LGHDT, CDR2 YNNKEL, per germline (reference sequence). The CDR3 loop is CASSQVGGTGTCF. DNA for the CDR3: TGTGCCAGCAGCCAAGTGGGGGGGACAGGGACGTGTTTT.

The rearrangement joins TRBV25-1 to TRBJ2-2; weak D call: TRBD2 (6 bases). The CDR3 covers 13 residues. Trimming removed 7 bases at V and 3 bases at J, with 9 bases between. Germline V gene data show CDR1 as MGHDK and CDR2 as SYGVNS. The CDR3 region is CASNWGDTGELFF. The CDR3, as DNA: TGTGCCAGCAATTGGGGGGACACCGGGGAGCTGTTTTTT.

The rearrangement links TRBV14 to TRBJ2-7, with D maybe TRBD1 (6 bases). Trimming removed 4 bases at V and 4 bases at J, with 17 bases between. CDR1 and CDR2 from the germline V gene are SGHDN and FVKESK. The CDR3 runs 15 residues. This CDR3 reads CASSLLDRTFYEQYF. CDR3 nucleotide sequence: TGTGCCAGCAGCCTCCTAGACAGGACCTTTTACGAGCAGTACTTC.

The chain joins TRBV9 to TRBJ2-7; TRBD2 agrees at 11 bases. This CDR3 has 16 residues. Unmatched junction bases numbered 3, after V lost 0 bases and J lost 1 base. The germline V gene encodes CDR1 SGDLS and CDR2 YYNGEE. CDR3 in DNA: TGTGCCAGCAGCGTAGGGGGACTAGCGGCTTCCTACGAGCAGTACTTC. Protein product: CASSVGGLAASYEQYF.

The chain has TRBV13 and TRBJ2-7, with 7 bases aligning to TRBD2. CDR3 length equals 16 residues. Trimming took 0 bases from V and 6 from J; bases not matched to a gene: 11. Germline V lookup: CDR1 PRHDT, CDR2 FYEKMQ (reference sequence). The CDR3 nucleotides are TGTGCCAGCAGCTTAGGGCTAGCGGCCCCGCGAGTCGAGCAGTACTTC. Translated, it gives CASSLGLAAPRVEQYF.

V and J are TRBV9 and TRBJ1-5, with TRBD1 as a possible D gene (6 bases). Germline loops: CDR1 SGDLS, CDR2 YYNGEE. This CDR3 region has 15 residues. The V end was cut by 0 bases, the J end by 0 bases, with 7 bases between. The CDR3 loop is CASSVEGGSNQPQHF. Here the CDR3 DNA reads TGTGCCAGCAGCGTAGAAGGGGGTAGCAATCAGCCCCAGCATTTT.

In its sample, this clone was seen once. V and J are TRBV3-1 (or the pseudogene TRBV3-2) and TRBJ2-7; TRBD2 agrees at 7 bases. V dropped 5 bases and J dropped 2; count of bases not matched to a gene: 9. The germline gives CDR1 LGHDT, CDR2 YNNKEL (reference sequence). The CDR3 loop spans 15 amino acids. CDR3 protein: CASSERWGGAYEQYF. DNA for the CDR3: TGTGCCAGCAGCGAAAGGTGGGGGGGAGCCTACGAGCAGTACTTC.

The chain links TRBV7-3 to TRBJ2-1; 7 bases line up with TRBD2. The CDR3 is 14 amino acids. Unmatched junction bases numbered 5, after V lost 5 bases and J lost 4 bases. The germline gives CDR1 SGHTA, CDR2 FQGTGA. The CDR3 region is CASSPLGGYNEQFF. CDR3 DNA: TGTGCCAGCAGCCCCCTGGGGGGGTACAATGAGCAGTTCTTC.

This chain links TRBV7-3 with TRBJ2-5; weak D call: TRBD1 (6 bases). Trimming removed 3 bases at V and 5 bases at J, with 13 bases between. CDR1 is SGHTA, CDR2 FQGTGA, per germline. The CDR3 sequence is 14 residues long. The CDR3 coding sequence is TGTGCCAGCAGCTTCACAGGGCAGGGGGAGACCCAGTACTTC. It is translated as CASSFTGQGETQYF.

This chain uses TRBV6-5 with TRBJ2-7; D is unclear. The CDR3 has 11 amino acids. With 7 bases removed from V and 4 bases from J, the gap between germline ends came to 8 bases. Germline CDR1 reads MNHEY; CDR2 reads SVGAGI. CDR3 amino acids: CASTAFYEQYF. CDR3 nucleotides: TGTGCCAGCACCGCGTTTTACGAGCAGTACTTC.

DNA for the CDR3: TGTGCCAGCAACAGAGAAGGGGCCGGTTACGAGCAGTACTTC. It yields the protein CASNREGAGYEQYF. The gene calls are TRBV2 and TRBJ2-7; perhaps TRBD1 as D (5 bases). The CDR3 sequence is 14 residues long. V shed 7 bases and J shed 4 bases, with 17 bases lying between them. Germline CDR1 reads SNHLY; CDR2 reads FYNNEI.

In DNA, the CDR3 is TGTGCCACCAGCAGGGACCGGCAGGGGGCGCTCCCCGAGCAGTACTTC. Translating gives CATSRDRQGALPEQYF. The chain uses TRBV15 and TRBJ2-7; 8 nucleotides agree with TRBD1. V gave up 3 bases and J gave up 6 bases; unmatched junction bases: 13. The CDR3 sequence is 16 residues long. CDR1 is LNHNV and CDR2 is YYDKDF in the germline V gene (reference sequence). The variable domain in full, with the rest retrieved from reference TRBV15 and TRBJ2-7, is DAMVIQNPRYQVTQFGKPVTLSCSQTLNHNVMYWYQQKSSQAPKLLFHYYDKDFNNEADTPDNFQSRRPNTSFCFLDIRSPGLGDTAMYLCATSRDRQGALPEQYFGPGTRLTVT.

The J gene is TRBJ2-5, the V gene TRBV5-1; 7 bases match TRBD1. The J segment lost 2 bases and the V segment lost 3 bases, leaving 4 bases of the junction unmatched. CDR1 and CDR2 (germline): SGHRS, YFSETQ. The CDR3 runs to 14 residues. The CDR3 sequence: CASSSRTGQETQYF. Here the CDR3 DNA reads TGCGCCAGCAGCTCCAGGACAGGTCAAGAGACCCAGTACTTC.

The chain links TRBV6-5 to TRBJ2-2; 7 bases align to TRBD2. Germline loops: CDR1 MNHEY, CDR2 SVGAGI. This CDR3 contains 15 residues. Trimming at V came to 6 bases and at J to 4 bases, leaving 8 bases not matched to a gene. CDR3 region: CASRQGGAGTGELFF. The DNA of the CDR3 is TGTGCCAGCAGGCAGGGAGGGGCCGGCACCGGGGAGCTGTTTTTT.

The chain has TRBV25-1 and TRBJ2-1, with D tentatively TRBD1 (6 bases). There are 11 residues in the CDR3. The V and J ends lost 6 bases and 10 bases respectively, with 10 bases between them. Per the germline V gene, CDR1 is MGHDK and CDR2 is SYGVNS. The CDR3 DNA reads as TGTGCCAGCAGCCCAGGACAGGAGCAGTTCTTC. Translated: CASSPGQEQFF.

The chain joins TRBV7-2 to TRBJ2-7; TRBD2 matches at 8 bases. CDR1 and CDR2 from the germline V gene are SGHTA and FQGNSA. V lost 1 base and J lost 7; bases outside the gene matches: 6. This CDR3 is 14 amino acids long. The CDR3: CASSLGLASLEQYF. As DNA, the CDR3 is TGTGCCAGCAGCTTAGGACTAGCGAGCTTGGAGCAGTACTTC. Complete variable domain (other parts from reference TRBV7-2 and TRBJ2-7): GAGVSQSPSNKVTEKGKDVELRCDPISGHTALYWYRQSLGQGLEFLIYFQGNSAPDKSGLPSDRFSAERTGGSVSTLTIQRTQQEDSAVYLCASSLGLASLEQYFGPGTRLTVT.

V gene TRBV7-2 combines with J gene TRBJ1-1; D is possibly TRBD1 (6 bases). V was trimmed by 0 bases and J by 5 bases, leaving 13 bases between them. Germline V lookup: CDR1 SGHTA, CDR2 FQGNSA. The CDR3 length is 15 residues. CDR3 protein: CASSLATGLATEAFF. The CDR3 nucleotides read TGTGCCAGCAGCTTAGCGACAGGCTTGGCGACTGAAGCTTTCTTT.

This clone was counted only a few times. The chain employs TRBV28 and TRBJ1-5; 8 nucleotides match TRBD1. The CDR3 sequence is 15 residues long. The trim removed 6 bases at V and 5 bases at J, leaving 9 bases unmatched. The germline V gene encodes CDR1 MDHEN and CDR2 SYDVKM. The CDR3 region has the DNA TGTGCCAGCAGGCCCGGGACAGGACAGTATCAGCCCCAGCATTTT. It is translated as CASRPGTGQYQPQHF.

This clone was seen only a few times. V is TRBV9 and J is TRBJ2-2; D not resolved. The V end lost 4 bases, the J end lost 3 bases, and 10 bases lay between the germline ends. Germline V gene lookup returns CDR1 SGDLS and CDR2 YYNGEE. This CDR3 has 14 amino acids. DNA for the CDR3: TGTGCCAGCAGCACCACAGCAGACACCGGGGAGCTGTTTTTT. This codes for CASSTTADTGELFF.

The chain links TRBV15 to TRBJ2-5, with D possibly matching TRBD1 (5 bases). The germline V and J ends were trimmed by 0 bases and 3 bases, with 11 bases remaining between them. Germline V gene sequence: CDR1 LNHNV, CDR2 YYDKDF (reference sequence). The CDR3 consists of 15 residues. This chain's CDR3 is CATSRDQGGEETQYF. CDR3 bases: TGTGCCACCAGCAGAGATCAGGGCGGTGAAGAGACCCAGTACTTC.

The chain is built from TRBV27 and TRBJ2-1; 11 nucleotides match TRBD2. Germline assignment: CDR1 MNHEY and CDR2 SMNVEV (reference sequence). V shed 5 bases, J shed 7 bases, and the junction held 7 bases outside the gene matches. The CDR3 length is 15 residues. The chain's CDR3 is CASSHSGRARNEQFF. The CDR3 bases are TGTGCCAGCAGTCATAGCGGGAGGGCCAGAAATGAGCAGTTCTTC.

The genes are TRBV11-2 and TRBJ2-5, with D perhaps TRBD2 (5 bases). This CDR3 region has 15 residues. Germline CDR1 reads SGHAT; CDR2 reads FQNNGV. Trimming pared 5 bases from V and 4 bases from J, leaving 17 bases between. As DNA, the CDR3 is TGTGCCAGCAGCAGAGGACTCGGCGACGGAGAGACCCAGTACTTC. Amino acids: CASSRGLGDGETQYF.

V and J are TRBV10-1 and TRBJ2-7; D may be TRBD2 (7 bases). With 0 bases removed from V and 1 base from J, the gap between germline ends came to 13 bases. This CDR3 spans 16 amino acids. Germline V gene data show CDR1 as WNHNN and CDR2 as SYGVQD (reference sequence). For the CDR3, the DNA is TGCGCCAGCAGTGAGTCCGGGGGGCGTACATCCTACGAGCAGTACTTC. Translation: CASSESGGRTSYEQYF.

The gene calls are TRBV5-5 and TRBJ1-4; D perhaps matches TRBD1 (6 bases). V gave up 5 bases and J gave up 13 bases, with 24 bases separating them. Germline V lookup: CDR1 SGHKS, CDR2 YYEKEE (reference sequence). The CDR3 is 15 residues long. CDR3 coding DNA: TGTGCCAGCAGTGCGGACAGCAACCCTATGAATAGACTGTTTTTT. Protein: CASSADSNPMNRLFF.

The chain has TRBV11-3 and TRBJ2-3; 10 bases agree with TRBD2. This CDR3 has 18 residues. J gave up 2 bases and V 1 base, and 9 bases lay outside the gene matches. Germline CDR1 reads SGHNT; CDR2 reads YENEEA. The CDR3 is CASSLGLTSGINTDTQYF. The CDR3 coding sequence is TGTGCCAGCAGCTTAGGCCTAACTAGCGGGATAAACACAGATACGCAGTATTTT. Supplemented by reference TRBV11-3 and TRBJ2-3, the full variable domain reads EAGVVQSPRYKIIEKKQPVAFWCNPISGHNTLYWYLQNLGQGPELLIRYENEEAVDDSQLPKDRFSAERLKGVDSTLKIQPAELGDSAVYLCASSLGLTSGINTDTQYFGPGTRLTVL.